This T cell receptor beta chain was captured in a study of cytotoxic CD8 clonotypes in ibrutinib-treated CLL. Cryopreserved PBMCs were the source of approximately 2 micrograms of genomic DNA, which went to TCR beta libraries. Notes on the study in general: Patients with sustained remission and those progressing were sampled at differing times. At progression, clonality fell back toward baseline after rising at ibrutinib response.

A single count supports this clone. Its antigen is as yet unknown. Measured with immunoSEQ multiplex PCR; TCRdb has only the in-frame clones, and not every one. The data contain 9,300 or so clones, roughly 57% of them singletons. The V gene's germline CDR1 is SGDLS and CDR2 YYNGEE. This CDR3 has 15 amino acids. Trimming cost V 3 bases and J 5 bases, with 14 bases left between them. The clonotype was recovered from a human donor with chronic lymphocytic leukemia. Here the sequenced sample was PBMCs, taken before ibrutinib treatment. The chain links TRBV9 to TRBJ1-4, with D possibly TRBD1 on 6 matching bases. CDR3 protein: CASSGRQALNEKLFF. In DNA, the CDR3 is TGTGCCAGCAGCGGTAGACAGGCCCTAAATGAAAAACTGTTTTTT.